Given below is one T cell receptor (beta chain) in context. These data are taken from a study of blood T cell repertoires in COVID-19. Study-level background: From the United States, Italy and Spain came samples of acute and convalescent COVID-19. Sample material is recorded as cDNA or gDNA derived from T cells, B-cell-depleted T cells, or PBMCs.

How the authors handled the data: How many nucleated cells were present was estimated from reference gene primer amplification. Measured with immunoSEQ multiplex PCR; TCRdb has only the in-frame clones, and not every one. V, J and clone size are taken as reported in that table, and D and trimming were inferred from the DNA itself. The data show over 200,000 clones, with over 65% seen just once and about 3.5% held by the top ten. CDR3 size: 16 residues. Trimming removed 0 bases from V and 1 base from J; junction bases left unmatched: 6. CDR1 SGDLS and CDR2 YYNGEE come from the germline V gene. The sequencing input was peripheral blood. The receptor comes from a woman aged 80 or older with acute or convalescent COVID-19. This chain uses TRBV9 with TRBJ1-2; TRBD1 matches 7 bases. Here the CDR3 reads CASSVEARQGNYGYTF. In DNA form, the CDR3 reads TGTGCCAGCAGCGTAGAAGCGAGACAGGGTAACTATGGCTACACCTTC.